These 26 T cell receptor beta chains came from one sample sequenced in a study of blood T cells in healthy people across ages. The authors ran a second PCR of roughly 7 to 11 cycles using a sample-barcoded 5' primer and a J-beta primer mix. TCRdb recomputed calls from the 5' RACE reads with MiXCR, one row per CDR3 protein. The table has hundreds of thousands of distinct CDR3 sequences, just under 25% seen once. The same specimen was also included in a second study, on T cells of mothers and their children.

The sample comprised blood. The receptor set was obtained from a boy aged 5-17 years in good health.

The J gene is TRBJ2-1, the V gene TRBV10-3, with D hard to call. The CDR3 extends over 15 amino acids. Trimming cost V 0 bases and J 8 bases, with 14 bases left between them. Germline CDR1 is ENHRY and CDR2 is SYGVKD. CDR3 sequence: CAISESPPEMDEQFF. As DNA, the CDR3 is TGTGCCATCAGTGAGTCCCCCCCTGAAATGGATGAGCAGTTCTTC.

CDR3 nucleotides: TGTGCCAGCGCAGGACAGGGTGTCGGTGAGCAGTTCTTC. Translation gives CASAGQGVGEQFF. This chain uses TRBV7-3 with TRBJ2-5; 8 bases are a match to TRBD1. The J call could be wrong; TRBJ2-1 is a better fit for the DNA end. This CDR3 comprises 13 residues. CDR1 SGHTA and CDR2 FQGTGA come from the germline V gene.

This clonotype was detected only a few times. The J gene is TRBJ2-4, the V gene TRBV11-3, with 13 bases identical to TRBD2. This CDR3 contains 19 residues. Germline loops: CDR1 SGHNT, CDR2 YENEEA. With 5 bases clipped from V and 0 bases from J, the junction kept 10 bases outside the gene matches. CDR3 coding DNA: TGTGCCAGCAGCCCGAGACTAGCGGGGGGCATACTAGCCAAAAACATTCAGTACTTC. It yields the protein CASSPRLAGGILAKNIQYF.

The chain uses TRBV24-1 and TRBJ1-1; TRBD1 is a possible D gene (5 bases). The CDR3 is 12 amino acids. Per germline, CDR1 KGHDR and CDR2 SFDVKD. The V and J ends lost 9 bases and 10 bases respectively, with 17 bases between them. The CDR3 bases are TGTGCCACCTCGAATCCAGGGCGGGCAGCTTTCTTT. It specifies CATSNPGRAAFF.

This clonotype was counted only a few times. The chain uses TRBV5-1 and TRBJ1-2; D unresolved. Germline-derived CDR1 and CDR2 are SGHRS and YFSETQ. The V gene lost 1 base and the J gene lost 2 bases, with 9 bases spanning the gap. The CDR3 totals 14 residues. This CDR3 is CASSLPLGNYGYTF. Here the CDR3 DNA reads TGCGCCAGCAGCTTGCCCCTAGGGAACTATGGCTACACCTTC.

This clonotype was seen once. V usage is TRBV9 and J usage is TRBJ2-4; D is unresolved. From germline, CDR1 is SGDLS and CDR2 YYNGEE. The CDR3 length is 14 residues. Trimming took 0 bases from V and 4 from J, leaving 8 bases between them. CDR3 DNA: TGTGCCAGCAGCGTAGATACCACTAAAAACATTCAGTACTTC. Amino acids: CASSVDTTKNIQYF.

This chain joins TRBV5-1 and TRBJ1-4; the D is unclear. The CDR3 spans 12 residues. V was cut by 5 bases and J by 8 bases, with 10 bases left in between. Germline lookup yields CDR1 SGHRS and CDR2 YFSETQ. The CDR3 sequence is CASRHGQEKLFF. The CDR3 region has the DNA TGCGCCAGCAGACATGGGCAGGAAAAACTGTTTTTT.

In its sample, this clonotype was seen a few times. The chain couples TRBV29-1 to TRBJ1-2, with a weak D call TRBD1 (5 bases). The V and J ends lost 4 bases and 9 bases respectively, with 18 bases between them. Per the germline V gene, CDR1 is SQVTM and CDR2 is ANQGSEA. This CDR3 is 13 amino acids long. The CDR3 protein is CSVGQSIDYSYTF. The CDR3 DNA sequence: TGCAGCGTTGGACAGTCGATTGATTATAGCTACACCTTC. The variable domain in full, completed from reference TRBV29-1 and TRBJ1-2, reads SAVISQKPSRDICQRGTSLTIQCQVDSQVTMMFWYRQQPGQSLTLIATANQGSEATYESGFVIDKFPISRPNLTFSTLTVSNMSPEDSSIYLCSVGQSIDYSYTFGSGTRLTVV.

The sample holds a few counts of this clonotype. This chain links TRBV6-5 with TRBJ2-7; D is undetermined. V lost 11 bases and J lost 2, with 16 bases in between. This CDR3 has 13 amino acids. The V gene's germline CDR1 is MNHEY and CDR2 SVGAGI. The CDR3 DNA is TGTGCCTCCATGGGAACTGGTACCTACGAGCAGTACTTC. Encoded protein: CASMGTGTYEQYF.

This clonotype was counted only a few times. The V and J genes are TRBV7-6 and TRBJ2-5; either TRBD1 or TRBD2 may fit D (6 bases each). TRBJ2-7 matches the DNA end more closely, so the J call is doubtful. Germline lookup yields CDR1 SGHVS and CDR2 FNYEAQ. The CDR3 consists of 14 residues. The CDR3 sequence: CASTPGAGSYEQYF. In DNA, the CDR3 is TGTGCCAGCACTCCGGGGGCGGGGAGCTACGAGCAGTACTTC.

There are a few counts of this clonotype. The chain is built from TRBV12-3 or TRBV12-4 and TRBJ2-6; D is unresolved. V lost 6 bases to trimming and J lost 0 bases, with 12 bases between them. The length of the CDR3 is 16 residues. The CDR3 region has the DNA TGTGCCAGCAGATTCCGAATTTCCTCTGGGGCCAACGTCCTGACTTTC. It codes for CASRFRISSGANVLTF.

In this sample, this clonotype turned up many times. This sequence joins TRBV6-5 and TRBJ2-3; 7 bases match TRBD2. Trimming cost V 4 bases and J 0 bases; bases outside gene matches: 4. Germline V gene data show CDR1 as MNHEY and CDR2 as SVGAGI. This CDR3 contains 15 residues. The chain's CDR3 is CASSFREGSTDTQYF. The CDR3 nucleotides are TGTGCCAGCAGTTTCAGGGAGGGGAGCACAGATACGCAGTATTTT.

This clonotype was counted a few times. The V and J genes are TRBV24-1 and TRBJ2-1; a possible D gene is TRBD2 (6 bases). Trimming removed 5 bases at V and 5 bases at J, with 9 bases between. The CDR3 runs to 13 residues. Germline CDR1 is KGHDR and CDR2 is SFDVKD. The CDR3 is CATSAGVNNEQFF. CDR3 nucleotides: TGTGCCACCAGTGCGGGGGTCAACAATGAGCAGTTCTTC.

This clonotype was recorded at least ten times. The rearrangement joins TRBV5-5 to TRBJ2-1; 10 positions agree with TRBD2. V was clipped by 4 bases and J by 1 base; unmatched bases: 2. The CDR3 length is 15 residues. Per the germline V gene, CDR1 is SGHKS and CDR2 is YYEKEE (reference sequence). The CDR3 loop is CASSVLAGSYNEQFF. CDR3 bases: TGTGCCAGCAGCGTACTAGCGGGGTCCTACAATGAGCAGTTCTTC.

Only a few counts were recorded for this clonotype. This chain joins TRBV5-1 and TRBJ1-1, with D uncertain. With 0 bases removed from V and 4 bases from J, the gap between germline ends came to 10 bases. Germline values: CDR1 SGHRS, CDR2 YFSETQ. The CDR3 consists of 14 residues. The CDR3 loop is CASSLGSSSTEAFF. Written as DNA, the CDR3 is TGCGCCAGCAGCTTGGGGTCATCCAGCACTGAAGCTTTCTTT.

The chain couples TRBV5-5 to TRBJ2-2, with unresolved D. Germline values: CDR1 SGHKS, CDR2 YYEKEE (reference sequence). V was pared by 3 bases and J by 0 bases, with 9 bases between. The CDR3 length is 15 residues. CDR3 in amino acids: CASSSGGTNTGELFF. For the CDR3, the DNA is TGTGCCAGCAGCTCCGGTGGGACGAACACCGGGGAGCTGTTTTTT.

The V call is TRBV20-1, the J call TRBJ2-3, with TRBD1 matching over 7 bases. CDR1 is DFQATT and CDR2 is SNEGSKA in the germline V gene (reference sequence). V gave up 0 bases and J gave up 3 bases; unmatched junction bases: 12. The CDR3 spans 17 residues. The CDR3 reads CSARDVGLDRMTDTQYF. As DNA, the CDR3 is TGCAGTGCTAGAGATGTGGGGTTGGACAGGATGACAGATACGCAGTATTTT.

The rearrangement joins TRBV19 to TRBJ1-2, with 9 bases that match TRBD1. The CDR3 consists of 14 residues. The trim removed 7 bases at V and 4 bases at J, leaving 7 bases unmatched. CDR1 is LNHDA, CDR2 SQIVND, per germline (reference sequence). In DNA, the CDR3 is TGTGCCAGTACAAGGGACAGGGAAAGCTATGGCTACACCTTC. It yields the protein CASTRDRESYGYTF. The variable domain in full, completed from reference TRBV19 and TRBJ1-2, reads DGGITQSPKYLFRKEGQNVTLSCEQNLNHDAMYWYRQDPGQGLRLIYYSQIVNDFQKGDIAEGYSVSREKKESFPLTVTSAQKNPTAFYLCASTRDRESYGYTFGSGTRLTVV.

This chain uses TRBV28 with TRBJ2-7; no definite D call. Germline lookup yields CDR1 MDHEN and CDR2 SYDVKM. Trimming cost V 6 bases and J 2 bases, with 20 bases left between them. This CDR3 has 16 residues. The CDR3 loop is CASRNENSLFAYEQYF. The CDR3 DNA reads TGTGCCAGCAGAAACGAAAACTCTCTCTTCGCCTACGAGCAGTACTTC.

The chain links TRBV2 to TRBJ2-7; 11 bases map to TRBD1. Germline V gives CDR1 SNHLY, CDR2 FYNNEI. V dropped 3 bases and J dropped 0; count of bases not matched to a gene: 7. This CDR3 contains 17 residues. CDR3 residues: CASSDNGQGAYSYEQYF. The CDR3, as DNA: TGTGCCAGCAGTGATAACGGACAGGGGGCCTACTCCTACGAGCAGTACTTC.

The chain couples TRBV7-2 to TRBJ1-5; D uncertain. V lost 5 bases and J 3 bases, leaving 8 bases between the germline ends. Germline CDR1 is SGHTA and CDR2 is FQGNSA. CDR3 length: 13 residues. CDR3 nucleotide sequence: TGTGCCAGCAGCCCCCATCTCAATCAGCCCCAGCATTTT. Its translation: CASSPHLNQPQHF.

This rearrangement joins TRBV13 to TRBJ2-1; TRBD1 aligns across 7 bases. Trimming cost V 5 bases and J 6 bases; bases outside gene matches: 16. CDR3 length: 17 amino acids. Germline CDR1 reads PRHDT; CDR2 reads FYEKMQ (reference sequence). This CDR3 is CASSQKLRTQGVNEQFF. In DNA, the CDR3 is TGTGCCAGCAGCCAAAAATTACGGACCCAGGGGGTCAATGAGCAGTTCTTC.

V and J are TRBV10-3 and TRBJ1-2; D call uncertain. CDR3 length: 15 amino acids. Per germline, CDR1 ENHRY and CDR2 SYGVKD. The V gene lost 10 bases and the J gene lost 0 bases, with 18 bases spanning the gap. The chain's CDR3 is CATGRAGLTNYGYTF. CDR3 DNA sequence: TGTGCCACCGGAAGGGCAGGCCTAACTAACTATGGCTACACCTTC.

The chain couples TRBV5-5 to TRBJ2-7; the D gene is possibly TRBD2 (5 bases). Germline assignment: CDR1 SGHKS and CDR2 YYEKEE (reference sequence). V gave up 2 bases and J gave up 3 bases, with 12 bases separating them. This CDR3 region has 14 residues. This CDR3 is CASSFRGFIYEQYF. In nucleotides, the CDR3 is TGTGCCAGCAGCTTTAGAGGGTTCATCTACGAGCAGTACTTC.

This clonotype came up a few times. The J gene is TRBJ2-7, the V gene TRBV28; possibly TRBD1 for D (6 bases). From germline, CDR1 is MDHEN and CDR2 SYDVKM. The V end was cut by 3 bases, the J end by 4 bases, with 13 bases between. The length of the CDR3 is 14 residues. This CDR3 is CASSFFRGSYEQYF. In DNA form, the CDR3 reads TGTGCCAGCAGTTTTTTCAGGGGCTCGTACGAGCAGTACTTC.

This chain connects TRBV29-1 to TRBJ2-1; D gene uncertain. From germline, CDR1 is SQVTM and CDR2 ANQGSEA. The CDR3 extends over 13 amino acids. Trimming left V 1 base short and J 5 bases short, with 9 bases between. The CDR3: CSVEGQRHNEQFF. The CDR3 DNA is TGCAGCGTTGAAGGGCAGCGACACAATGAGCAGTTCTTC.